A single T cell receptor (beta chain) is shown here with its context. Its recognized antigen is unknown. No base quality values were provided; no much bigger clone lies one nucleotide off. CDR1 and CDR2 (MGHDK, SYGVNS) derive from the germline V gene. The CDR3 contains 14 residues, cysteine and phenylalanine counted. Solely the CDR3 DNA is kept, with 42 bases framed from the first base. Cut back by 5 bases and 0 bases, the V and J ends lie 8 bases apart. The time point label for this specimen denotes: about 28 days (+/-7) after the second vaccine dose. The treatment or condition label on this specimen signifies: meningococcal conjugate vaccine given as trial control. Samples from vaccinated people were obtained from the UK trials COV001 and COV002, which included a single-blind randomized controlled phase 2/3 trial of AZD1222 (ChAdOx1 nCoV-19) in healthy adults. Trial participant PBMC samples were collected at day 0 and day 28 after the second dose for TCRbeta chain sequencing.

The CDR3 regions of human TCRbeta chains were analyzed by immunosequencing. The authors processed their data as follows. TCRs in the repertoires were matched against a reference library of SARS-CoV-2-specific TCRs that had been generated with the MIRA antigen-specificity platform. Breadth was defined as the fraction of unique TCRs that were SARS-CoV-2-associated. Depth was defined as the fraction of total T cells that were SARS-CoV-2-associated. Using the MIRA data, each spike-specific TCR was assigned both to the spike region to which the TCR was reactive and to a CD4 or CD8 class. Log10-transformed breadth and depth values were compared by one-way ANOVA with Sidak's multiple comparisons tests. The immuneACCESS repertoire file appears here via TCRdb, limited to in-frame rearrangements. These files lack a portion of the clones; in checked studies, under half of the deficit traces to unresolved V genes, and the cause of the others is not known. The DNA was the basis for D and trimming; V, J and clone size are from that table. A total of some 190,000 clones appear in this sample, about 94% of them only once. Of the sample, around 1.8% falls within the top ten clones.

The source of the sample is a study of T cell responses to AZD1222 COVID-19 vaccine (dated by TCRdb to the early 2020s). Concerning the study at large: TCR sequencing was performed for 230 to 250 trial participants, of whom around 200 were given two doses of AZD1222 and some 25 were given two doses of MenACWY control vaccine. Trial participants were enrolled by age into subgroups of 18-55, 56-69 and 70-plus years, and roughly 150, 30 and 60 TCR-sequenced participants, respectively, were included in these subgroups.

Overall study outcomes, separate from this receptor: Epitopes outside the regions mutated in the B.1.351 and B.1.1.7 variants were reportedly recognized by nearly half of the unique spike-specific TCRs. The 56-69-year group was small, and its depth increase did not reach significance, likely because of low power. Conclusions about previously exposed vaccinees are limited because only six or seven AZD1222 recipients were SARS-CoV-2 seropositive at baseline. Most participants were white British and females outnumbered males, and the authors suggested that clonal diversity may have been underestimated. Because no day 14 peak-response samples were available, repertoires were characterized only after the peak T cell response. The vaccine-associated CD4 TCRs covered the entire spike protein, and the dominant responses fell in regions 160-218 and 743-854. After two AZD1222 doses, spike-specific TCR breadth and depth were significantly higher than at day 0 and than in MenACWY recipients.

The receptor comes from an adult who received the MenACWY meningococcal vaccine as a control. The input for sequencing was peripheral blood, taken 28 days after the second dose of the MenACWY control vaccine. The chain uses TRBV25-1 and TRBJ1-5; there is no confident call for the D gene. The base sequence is TGTGCCAGCAGTCTCTGGGGTAGCAATCAGCCCCAGCATTTT. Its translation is CASSLWGSNQPQHF.